These 32 T cell receptor beta chains were sequenced from one sample in a study of long-term antiretroviral therapy in people with HIV. At the survey level, the v3.0 immunoSEQ assay was run. Method: immunoSEQ multiplex PCR; TCRdb's copy keeps in-frame clones and lacks some. Altogether approximately 30,000 clones are present, roughly 97% being singletons, with the ten largest covering 1.5% to 2%. Specimen: unsorted PBMCs, collected 7.6 years after starting antiretroviral therapy. The receptors were gathered from a man younger than 45 with HIV.

This chain connects TRBV6-1 to TRBJ2-3, with 7 positions matching TRBD2. CDR3 length: 14 residues. Germline assignment: CDR1 MNHNS and CDR2 SASEGT. The V and J ends lost 7 bases and 0 bases, in that order; junction bases with no gene match: 4. CDR3 sequence (DNA): TGTGCCAGCACGCGGGAGCCGAGCACAGATACGCAGTATTTT. Its protein product is CASTREPSTDTQYF.

The V and J genes are TRBV27 and TRBJ2-5, with 8 bases that match TRBD1. In germline, CDR1 is MNHEY, CDR2 SMNVEV (reference sequence). With V trimmed by 4 bases and J by 1 base, 5 bases remained unmatched. The CDR3 is 15 residues long. The CDR3, as DNA: TGTGCCAGCAGTTCCCGGGACAGGATCCAAGAGACCCAGTACTTC. Its translation: CASSSRDRIQETQYF.

The V and J genes are TRBV6-1 and TRBJ2-4; a weak D match, TRBD2 (6 bases). Germline CDR1 is MNHNS and CDR2 is SASEGT. This CDR3 is 13 amino acids long. V was shortened by 7 bases and J by 3 bases, with 10 bases between the two germline ends. The DNA for the CDR3 is TGTGCCAGCACGAGGGGAGGCAAAAACATTCAGTACTTC. Its translation is CASTRGGKNIQYF.

V is TRBV7-9 and J is TRBJ1-2; maybe TRBD1 (5 bases). The CDR3 spans 14 residues. With 5 bases removed from V and 2 bases from J, the gap between germline ends came to 12 bases. Germline CDR1 and CDR2: SEHNR and FQNEAQ (reference sequence). The CDR3 is CASSLGGGNYGYTF. CDR3 nucleotides: TGTGCCAGCAGCCTCGGTGGGGGAAACTATGGCTACACCTTC.

The chain joins TRBV30 to TRBJ2-4, with 11 bases aligning to TRBD1. CDR1 is GTSNPN and CDR2 is SVGIG in the germline V gene (reference sequence). V gave up 0 bases and J gave up 6 bases; unmatched junction bases: 7. This CDR3 is built from 16 residues. Here the CDR3 reads CAWSVRFGTGGNIQYF. CDR3 sequence (DNA): TGTGCCTGGAGTGTACGCTTTGGGACAGGGGGAAACATTCAGTACTTC. The full variable domain, completed using reference TRBV30 and TRBJ2-4, is SQTIHQWPATLVQPVGSPLSLECTVEGTSNPNLYWYRQAAGRGLQLLFYSVGIGQISSEVPQNLSASRPQDRQFILSSKKLLLSDSGFYLCAWSVRFGTGGNIQYFGAGTRLSVL.

The chain uses TRBV6-6 and TRBJ1-5; D unclear. The CDR3 extends over 11 amino acids. The V end lost 6 bases, the J end lost 9 bases, and 9 bases lay between the germline ends. CDR1 is MNHNY and CDR2 is SVGAGI in the germline V gene (reference sequence). CDR3 nucleotide sequence: TGTGCCAGCAGCCCCTCCGGGCCCCAGCATTTT. Its protein product is CASSPSGPQHF.

The chain employs TRBV10-3 and TRBJ2-7, with D tentatively TRBD1 (6 bases). The length of the CDR3 is 17 residues. Germline loops: CDR1 ENHRY, CDR2 SYGVKD. Trimming took off 0 bases at V and 2 bases at J, with 17 bases between the two ends. The CDR3 protein is CAISESYRTASAYEQYF. The CDR3 region has the DNA TGTGCCATCAGTGAGTCATACCGGACAGCTTCGGCCTACGAGCAGTACTTC.

The chain is built from TRBV30 and TRBJ2-5, with 9 nucleotides matching TRBD2. The germline gives CDR1 GTSNPN, CDR2 SVGIG (reference sequence). The CDR3 is 15 amino acids. Trimming removed 1 base from V and 4 bases from J; junction bases left unmatched: 7. The CDR3 coding sequence is TGTGCCTGGAGTGAGGTAGCGGGAGACGGAGAGACCCAGTACTTC. This encodes CAWSEVAGDGETQYF. The complete variable domain, with remaining parts taken from reference TRBV30 and TRBJ2-5, reads SQTIHQWPATLVQPVGSPLSLECTVEGTSNPNLYWYRQAAGRGLQLLFYSVGIGQISSEVPQNLSASRPQDRQFILSSKKLLLSDSGFYLCAWSEVAGDGETQYFGPGTRLLVL.

The V gene is TRBV19, the J gene TRBJ2-7; D not resolved. The ends were cut back, 3 bases at V and 2 bases at J, with 17 bases in the middle. Looked up from germline, CDR1 is LNHDA and CDR2 is SQIVND (reference sequence). The CDR3 contains 16 residues. CDR3: CASSIGPPTVAYEQYF. The DNA of the CDR3 is TGTGCCAGTAGTATCGGTCCCCCAACAGTGGCCTACGAGCAGTACTTC. The variable domain in full, with the rest retrieved from reference TRBV19 and TRBJ2-7, is DGGITQSPKYLFRKEGQNVTLSCEQNLNHDAMYWYRQDPGQGLRLIYYSQIVNDFQKGDIAEGYSVSREKKESFPLTVTSAQKNPTAFYLCASSIGPPTVAYEQYFGPGTRLTVT.

Worth noting for this clone: Distinct nucleotide sequences in the sample also encode this CDR3. This sequence joins TRBV5-6 and TRBJ1-2; D may be TRBD1 (5 bases). There are 13 residues in the CDR3. Germline CDR1 and CDR2: SGHDT and YYEEEE. V lost 7 bases, J lost 7 bases, and 17 bases lay in between. CDR3 protein: CASRATDLRGYTF. CDR3 DNA sequence: TGTGCCAGCCGTGCGACAGACCTGCGTGGCTACACCTTC.

The CDR3 region has the DNA TGTGCCAGCAGCGGGACAGGGGGTCTACCGAGGGGAGCCAATGAGCAGTTCTTC. It yields the protein CASSGTGGLPRGANEQFF. V gene TRBV9 combines with J gene TRBJ2-1, with TRBD1 identical over 10 bases. V lost 3 bases, J lost 6 bases, and 15 bases stayed unmatched. Germline V lookup: CDR1 SGDLS, CDR2 YYNGEE. The CDR3 is 18 amino acids.

This chain connects TRBV6-6 to TRBJ2-5; D possibly corresponds to TRBD1 (6 bases). The V end was cut by 6 bases, the J end by 4 bases, with 12 bases between. Germline CDR1 MNHNY, CDR2 SVGAGI (reference sequence). CDR3 length: 13 amino acids. Here the CDR3 DNA reads TGTGCCAGCAGGCCGGGACACCGAGAGACCCAGTACTTC. Its protein is CASRPGHRETQYF.

The V call is TRBV4-2, the J call TRBJ2-3; TRBD2 matches at 7 bases. The germline V gene encodes CDR1 LGHNA and CDR2 YNFKEQ. V trimming: 6 bases; J trimming: 2 bases; junction bases outside the gene matches: 5. The CDR3 sequence is 14 residues long. The DNA of the CDR3 is TGTGCCAGCAGATTGACTAGCTCCACAGATACGCAGTATTTT. As protein: CASRLTSSTDTQYF.

J is TRBJ1-2 and V is TRBV19; TRBD1 is a possible D gene (5 bases). Germline V CDR1 and CDR2: LNHDA, SQIVND (reference sequence). Trimming took 5 bases from V and 2 from J, leaving 12 bases between them. The CDR3 covers 14 residues. CDR3 sequence reads: CASSFSGTNYGYTF. The CDR3 DNA sequence: TGTGCCAGTAGTTTTTCAGGGACCAACTATGGCTACACCTTC.

The J gene is TRBJ1-5, the V gene TRBV4-2; tentatively, D is TRBD1 (6 bases). Germline V CDR1 and CDR2: LGHNA, YNFKEQ. V lost 0 bases and J 1 base, leaving 16 bases between the germline ends. The CDR3 has 18 residues. CDR3 amino acids: CASSQEFGGTRSNQPQHF. The DNA of the CDR3 is TGTGCCAGCAGCCAAGAGTTTGGGGGGACAAGAAGCAATCAGCCCCAGCATTTT.

The genes are TRBV7-9 and TRBJ2-1; D call uncertain. The CDR3 has 11 residues. CDR1 SEHNR and CDR2 FQNEAQ come from the germline V gene (reference sequence). The V end was cut by 7 bases, the J end by 10 bases, with 11 bases between. In nucleotides, the CDR3 is TGTGCCAGCACACACAATCAAGAGCAGTTCTTC. It specifies CASTHNQEQFF.

V usage is TRBV19 and J usage is TRBJ2-3; D gene unclear. V dropped 7 bases and J dropped 6 bases, with 17 bases sitting between them. Germline V gene lookup returns CDR1 LNHDA and CDR2 SQIVND (reference sequence). The CDR3 contains 14 residues. The CDR3 sequence: CASKVGPPEDTQYF. CDR3 bases: TGTGCCAGTAAGGTTGGCCCCCCCGAGGATACGCAGTATTTT.

The CDR3 is CASRTGQGYEQYF. The DNA of the CDR3 is TGCGCCAGCAGAACGGGACAGGGGTACGAGCAGTACTTC. The chain joins TRBV5-1 to TRBJ2-7; 10 nucleotides line up with TRBD1. CDR1 and CDR2 from the germline V gene are SGHRS and YFSETQ. This CDR3 is 13 amino acids long. The V gene end was trimmed by 5 bases and the J gene end by 4 bases; junction bases not matched to a gene: 3.

The chain carries TRBV10-3 and TRBJ1-1, with 10 bases that match TRBD1. Germline V gene data show CDR1 as ENHRY and CDR2 as SYGVKD. The CDR3 runs 13 residues. Trimming cost V 11 bases and J 4 bases; bases outside gene matches: 7. CDR3 region: CAAGQGDVTEAFF. The CDR3 coding sequence is TGTGCCGCAGGACAGGGGGACGTCACTGAAGCTTTCTTT.

The J gene is TRBJ2-3, the V gene TRBV6-4, with 11 bases fitting TRBD2. CDR3 length: 15 residues. Trimming at V came to 4 bases and at J to 2 bases, leaving 2 bases not matched to a gene. CDR1 MRHNA and CDR2 SNTAGT come from the germline V gene. DNA for the CDR3: TGTGCCAGCAGTGGACTAGCGGGAAACACAGATACGCAGTATTTT. This sequence encodes CASSGLAGNTDTQYF.

The chain links TRBV9 to TRBJ2-1; TRBD2 matches 9 bases. With V trimmed by 9 bases and J by 4 bases, 14 bases remained unmatched. This CDR3 is built from 16 residues. The germline V gene encodes CDR1 SGDLS and CDR2 YYNGEE. The CDR3, as DNA: TGTGCCACCTCCCGTCAAGCGGGGGGCTTATACAATGAGCAGTTCTTC. Translation: CATSRQAGGLYNEQFF. Full variable domain (rest looked up from reference TRBV9 and TRBJ2-1): DSGVTQTPKHLITATGQRVTLRCSPRSGDLSVYWYQQSLDQGLQFLIQYYNGEERAKGNILERFSAQQFPDLHSELNLSSLELGDSALYFCATSRQAGGLYNEQFFGPGTRLTVL.

This chain links TRBV19 with TRBJ1-6; possibly TRBD1 for D (5 bases). This CDR3 comprises 16 residues. The ends were cut back, 6 bases at V and 0 bases at J, with 12 bases in the middle. CDR1 LNHDA and CDR2 SQIVND come from the germline V gene (reference sequence). The CDR3 spells CASRDPGGSYNSPLHF. In DNA, the CDR3 is TGTGCCAGTAGAGACCCCGGGGGCTCCTATAATTCACCCCTCCACTTT.

The gene calls are TRBV2 and TRBJ2-7; 9 bases are shared with TRBD1. CDR1 is SNHLY, CDR2 FYNNEI, per germline. With 5 bases clipped from V and 3 bases from J, the junction kept 5 bases outside the gene matches. CDR3 size: 14 residues. The CDR3 coding sequence is TGTGCCAGCAGTATTGGACAGGGGTACTACGAGCAGTACTTC. Protein product: CASSIGQGYYEQYF.

In DNA form, the CDR3 reads TGTGCCAGCAGCTCGGCCGATCAAACCGGCTATGGCTACACCTTC. Amino acids: CASSSADQTGYGYTF. This chain uses TRBV7-9 with TRBJ1-2; no clear D. Trimming removed 4 bases from V and 4 bases from J, with 16 bases in between. CDR1 and CDR2 (germline): SEHNR, FQNEAQ (reference sequence). This CDR3 spans 15 amino acids. Full variable domain (rest looked up from reference TRBV7-9 and TRBJ1-2): DTGVSQNPRHKITKRGQNVTFRCDPISEHNRLYWYRQTLGQGPEFLTYFQNEAQLEKSRLLSDRFSAERPKGSFSTLEIQRTEQGDSAMYLCASSSADQTGYGYTFGSGTRLTVV.

The rearrangement joins TRBV9 to TRBJ2-7; no clear D. Germline lookup yields CDR1 SGDLS and CDR2 YYNGEE. V was shortened by 1 base and J by 1 base, with 9 bases between the two germline ends. This CDR3 comprises 14 residues. The CDR3 reads CASSVSPGSYEQYF. CDR3 in DNA: TGTGCCAGCAGCGTAAGTCCTGGATCCTACGAGCAGTACTTC.

This sequence joins TRBV15 and TRBJ2-7; D is perhaps TRBD2 (5 bases). The germline V gene has CDR1 LNHNV and CDR2 YYDKDF (reference sequence). The CDR3 spans 15 residues. Trimming left V 1 base short and J 7 bases short, with 17 bases between. CDR3 sequence reads: CATSRGSGWPGEQYF. The CDR3 region has the DNA TGTGCCACCAGCAGAGGCTCGGGCTGGCCGGGGGAGCAGTACTTC.

This clone was seen only once. V is TRBV11-3 and J is TRBJ2-1; no clear D. The CDR3 sequence is 15 residues long. The ends were cut back, 3 bases at V and 0 bases at J, with 9 bases in the middle. Germline CDR1 SGHNT, CDR2 YENEEA. The CDR3 nucleotides read TGTGCCAGCAGCTTGGGTATAAGCTCCTACAATGAGCAGTTCTTC. Residues: CASSLGISSYNEQFF.

The chain has TRBV2 and TRBJ1-2, with D uncertain. Trimming took 6 bases from V and 4 from J, leaving 12 bases between them. CDR1 and CDR2 from the germline V gene are SNHLY and FYNNEI. The CDR3 runs to 13 residues. Here the CDR3 reads CASRGQPTYGYTF. Written as DNA, the CDR3 is TGTGCCAGCAGAGGCCAGCCAACCTATGGCTACACCTTC.

The genes are TRBV27 and TRBJ2-7, with a tentative D call TRBD1 (6 bases). The CDR3 is made up of 16 amino acids. Germline CDR1 and CDR2: MNHEY and SMNVEV (reference sequence). Trimming pared 4 bases from V and 5 bases from J, leaving 21 bases between. CDR3 sequence reads: CASSWYRENLGDEQYF. CDR3 in DNA: TGTGCCAGCAGTTGGTACAGGGAGAATTTAGGGGACGAGCAGTACTTC.

The chain recombines TRBV9 with TRBJ2-1; no definite D call. CDR3 length: 15 amino acids. Germline-derived CDR1 and CDR2 are SGDLS and YYNGEE. The V gene lost 0 bases and the J gene lost 1 base, with 8 bases spanning the gap. The chain's CDR3 is CASSVVGGSYNEQFF. The CDR3 nucleotides read TGTGCCAGCAGCGTAGTCGGCGGATCCTACAATGAGCAGTTCTTC.

Here the CDR3 DNA reads TGTGCCAGCAGCTTAATAGGGGCTCCCACAGATACGCAGTATTTT. Translated, it gives CASSLIGAPTDTQYF. V usage is TRBV7-2 and J usage is TRBJ2-3, with a weak D call TRBD1 (5 bases). Trimming took 2 bases from V and 2 from J, leaving 11 bases between them. CDR1 is SGHTA, CDR2 FQGNSA, per germline. CDR3 size: 15 residues.

V usage is TRBV2 and J usage is TRBJ1-2; 7 bases align to TRBD1. CDR3 length equals 13 residues. Germline assignment: CDR1 SNHLY and CDR2 FYNNEI. After removal of 5 bases from V and 3 bases from J, the junction contained 3 bases not matched to a gene. The CDR3: CASSPDRDYGYTF. Written as DNA, the CDR3 is TGTGCCAGCAGTCCTGACAGGGACTATGGCTACACCTTC. Full variable domain (outside the CDR3, taken from reference TRBV2 and TRBJ1-2): EPEVTQTPSHQVTQMGQEVILRCVPISNHLYFYWYRQILGQKVEFLVSFYNNEISEKSEIFDDQFSVERPDGSNFTLKIRSTKLEDSAMYFCASSPDRDYGYTFGSGTRLTVV.